The clone carrying this T cell receptor beta chain has ten or more counts. The data originate from a study of T-cell reconstitution after alpha-beta-depleted transplantation in children. CDR1 LGHNA and CDR2 YSLEER come from the germline V gene. The CDR3 has 14 amino acids. The V and J ends lost 5 bases and 5 bases respectively, with 16 bases between them. Preparing the TCRbeta library involved the use of unique molecular identifiers. A single record per CDR3 protein comes from TCRdb applying MiXCR to the PCR reads. The sample has 200,000 to 250,000 distinct CDR3 sequences, roughly 10% seen once; the top ten hold around 6%.

The receptor comes from a human donor who donated a stem cell graft to a child with acute lymphoblastic leukemia. The sample was PBMCs from the stem cell graft donor, taken from the stem cell graft. The chain carries TRBV4-3 and TRBJ2-7; D is possibly TRBD1 or TRBD2 (6 bases each). The CDR3 loop reads CASSGGTPSHEQYF. The CDR3, as DNA: TGCGCCAGCAGCGGCGGGACACCTTCTCACGAGCAGTACTTC.